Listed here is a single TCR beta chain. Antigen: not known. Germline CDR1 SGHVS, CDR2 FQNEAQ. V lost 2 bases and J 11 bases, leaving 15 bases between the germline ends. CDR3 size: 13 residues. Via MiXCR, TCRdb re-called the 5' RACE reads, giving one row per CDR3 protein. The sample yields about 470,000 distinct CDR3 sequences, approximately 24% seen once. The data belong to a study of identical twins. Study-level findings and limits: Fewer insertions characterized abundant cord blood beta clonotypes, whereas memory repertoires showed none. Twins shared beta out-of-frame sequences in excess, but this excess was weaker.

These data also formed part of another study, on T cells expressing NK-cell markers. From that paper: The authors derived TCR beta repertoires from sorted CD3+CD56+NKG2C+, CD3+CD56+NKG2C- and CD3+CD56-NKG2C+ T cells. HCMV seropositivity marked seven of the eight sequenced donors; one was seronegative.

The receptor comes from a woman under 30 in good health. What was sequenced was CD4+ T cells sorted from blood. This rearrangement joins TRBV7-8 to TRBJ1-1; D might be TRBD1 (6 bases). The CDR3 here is CASSLSRQDDAFF. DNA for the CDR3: TGTGCCAGCAGCTTAAGCCGACAGGACGACGCTTTCTTT.